One sample yielded the 2 T cell receptor beta chains listed below, sequenced in a study of Ad26.COV2.S vaccination and SARS-CoV-2 variants. The protocol was immunoSEQ multiplex PCR, while the TCRdb copy is restricted to in-frame clones and leaves out a portion. Of 380,000 or so clones detected, approximately 83% appear once; the ten largest clones hold approximately 7%. Treatment denoted: roughly 18 received Ad26.COV2.S at low or high dose, single or two shots; roughly 5 received placebo; per-sample allocation not given. The samples were gathered on day 63 after the first injection of vaccine or placebo. The sequencing here drew on peripheral blood, taken in a trial of Ad26.COV2.S vaccine versus placebo. The receptors come from a person aged 18 to 65 who received the Ad26.COV2.S COVID-19 vaccine or a placebo.

V is TRBV23-1 and J is TRBJ2-7; TRBD1 matches at 7 bases. TRBV23-1 falls under the ORF class, with uncertain function. Losses at the gene ends were 4 bases for V and 6 bases for J; bases not matched to a gene: 9. This CDR3 comprises 14 residues. The CDR3, as DNA: TGCGCCAGCAGTCCCACAGGGGCAGGGGGCGAGCAGTACTTC. Translation: CASSPTGAGGEQYF.

This chain uses TRBV5-6 with TRBJ1-6; possible D gene TRBD1, 5 bases. V was clipped by 2 bases and J by 8 bases, with 5 bases between them. The germline V gene has CDR1 SGHDT and CDR2 YYEEEE. The CDR3 spans 12 residues. The CDR3: CASSFRDSPLHF. CDR3 in DNA: TGTGCCAGCAGCTTCAGGGATTCACCCCTCCACTTT.